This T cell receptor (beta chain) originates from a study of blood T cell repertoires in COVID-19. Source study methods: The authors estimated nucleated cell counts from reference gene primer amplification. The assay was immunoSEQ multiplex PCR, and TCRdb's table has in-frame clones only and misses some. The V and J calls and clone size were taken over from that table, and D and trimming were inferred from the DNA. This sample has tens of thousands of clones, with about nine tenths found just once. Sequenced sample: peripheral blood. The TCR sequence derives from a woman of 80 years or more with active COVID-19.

CDR3 in amino acids: CASSKGQGANEKLFF. CDR3 bases: TGCGCCAGCAGCAAAGGACAGGGGGCTAATGAAAAACTGTTTTTT. The chain carries TRBV5-1 and TRBJ1-4; 10 bases agree with TRBD1. V dropped 4 bases and J dropped 3; count of bases not matched to a gene: 3. Per germline, CDR1 SGHRS and CDR2 YFSETQ. This CDR3 is built from 15 residues.